The 32 T cell receptor beta chains below come from one sample, sequenced in a study of blood T cells in healthy people across ages. A sample-barcoded 5' primer and a J-beta primer mix were used in a second PCR of roughly 7 to 11 cycles. TCRdb used MiXCR to reprocess the 5' RACE reads, holding one entry per CDR3 protein. The repertoire consists of some 290,000 distinct CDR3 sequences, with 27% occurring once and the leading ten covering 29%. Material: blood. Receptors were obtained from a woman in her 70s in good health.

The chain links TRBV6-6 to TRBJ2-2; D is unclear. V lost 5 bases, J lost 5 bases, and 9 bases lay in between. This CDR3 has 13 amino acids. Looked up from germline, CDR1 is MNHNY and CDR2 is SVGAGI (reference sequence). CDR3 sequence reads: CASSETPTGELFF. The CDR3 nucleotides are TGTGCCAGCAGTGAGACCCCGACCGGGGAGCTGTTTTTT.

The chain combines TRBV6-6 with TRBJ2-5; the D gene is possibly TRBD1 (5 bases). Germline V lookup: CDR1 MNHNY, CDR2 SVGAGI (reference sequence). This CDR3 contains 14 residues. V gave up 2 bases and J gave up 2 bases, with 9 bases separating them. The CDR3 DNA is TGTGCCAGCAGTTACGCCAGGGCGCAAGAGACCCAGTACTTC. Its protein product is CASSYARAQETQYF.

The J gene is TRBJ2-7, the V gene TRBV20-1; D is tentatively TRBD1 or TRBD2 (5 bases each). Germline CDR1 and CDR2: DFQATT and SNEGSKA (reference sequence). The CDR3 sequence is 12 residues long. Trimming left V 4 bases short and J 12 bases short, with 19 bases between. Written as DNA, the CDR3 is TGCAGTGCTAAGGGACCATATAACTCCGTGTACTTC. Its protein product is CSAKGPYNSVYF.

The rearrangement links TRBV21-1 to TRBJ2-2; the D segment call TRBD1 is taken from the table without a DNA check. TRBV21-1 represents a pseudogene. The CDR3 is 22 residues long. CDR3 residues: CASSTPYGTGGSITKNTGELFF. The CDR3 nucleotides are TGTGCCAGCAGCACTCCCTATGGGACAGGGGGCTCCATTACCAAAAACACCGGGGAGCTGTTTTTT.

This clonotype was seen only a few times. This rearrangement joins TRBV29-1 to TRBJ1-2, with unresolved D. Germline-derived CDR1 and CDR2 are SQVTM and ANQGSEA. V lost 5 bases and J lost 4, with 5 bases in between. CDR3 size: 10 residues. The CDR3 DNA reads as TGCAGCGTTTACCTCTATGGCTACACCTTC. It codes for CSVYLYGYTF.

This clonotype was observed many times. CDR3 in amino acids: CASSLPAAKNIQYF. The CDR3, as DNA: TGTGCCAGCAGTTTGCCGGCAGCCAAAAACATTCAGTACTTC. The chain couples TRBV28 to TRBJ2-4; D is uncertain. The CDR3 length is 14 residues. Trimming pared 3 bases from V and 0 bases from J, leaving 6 bases between. The germline V gene has CDR1 MDHEN and CDR2 SYDVKM.

In its sample, this clonotype was seen a few times. The genes are TRBV7-3 and TRBJ2-5, with no clear D. V shed 0 bases and J shed 5 bases, with 7 bases lying between them. Germline V gene lookup returns CDR1 SGHTA and CDR2 FQGTGA. This CDR3 has 13 residues. CDR3 region: CASSLTYEETQYF. The CDR3 DNA reads TGTGCCAGCAGCTTAACGTACGAGGAGACCCAGTACTTC.

The genes are TRBV19 and TRBJ2-1, with TRBD2 matching 11 bases. The V gene's germline CDR1 is LNHDA and CDR2 SQIVND (reference sequence). V dropped 5 bases and J dropped 5; count of bases not matched to a gene: 11. The CDR3 spans 17 residues. The CDR3 DNA follows: TGTGCCAGTAGTTCCCCTTTGGGTAGCGGGAGGGACAATGAGCAGTTCTTC. Translation gives CASSSPLGSGRDNEQFF.

This rearrangement joins TRBV20-1 to TRBJ2-7; TRBD2 matches at 8 bases. The CDR3 is 16 residues long. Germline CDR1 is DFQATT and CDR2 is SNEGSKA (reference sequence). The J segment lost 0 bases and the V segment lost 3 bases, leaving 10 bases of the junction unmatched. CDR3 coding DNA: TGCAGTGCTAGCCCCCGGGGGGCGGGAGGCTCCTACGAGCAGTACTTC. Its protein product is CSASPRGAGGSYEQYF.

The chain has TRBV11-2 and TRBJ2-7; TRBD1 aligns across 8 bases. The CDR3 is 14 amino acids. CDR1 is SGHAT, CDR2 FQNNGV, per germline. V lost 0 bases to trimming and J lost 7 bases; unmatched junction nucleotides: 5. The CDR3 here is CASSLDGQGWEQYF. The CDR3 DNA sequence: TGTGCCAGCAGCTTAGACGGACAGGGCTGGGAGCAGTACTTC.

The V call is TRBV20-1, the J call TRBJ2-5, with 7 bases identical to TRBD2. The V and J ends lost 0 bases and 6 bases, in that order; junction bases with no gene match: 10. The germline V gene encodes CDR1 DFQATT and CDR2 SNEGSKA (reference sequence). This CDR3 is 15 amino acids long. The CDR3 protein is CSARDSSSGHKTQYF. The DNA of the CDR3 is TGCAGTGCTAGAGATTCGTCTAGCGGACATAAGACCCAGTACTTC.

A remark on this clonotype: An end of the junction differs from the germline gene, which may be a read error. The rearrangement uses TRBV7-2 and TRBJ2-5, with D possibly being TRBD1 (5 bases). The CDR3 spans 12 residues. Looked up from germline, CDR1 is SGHTA and CDR2 is FQGNSA. The CDR3 DNA reads TGTGCCAGCAGCTACGACCAGGGAACCCAGTGCTTC. Its protein product is CASSYDQGTQCF.

The chain employs TRBV5-1 and TRBJ2-7, with 7 bases identical to TRBD1. This CDR3 region has 14 residues. The V gene's germline CDR1 is SGHRS and CDR2 YFSETQ. The V gene end was trimmed by 4 bases and the J gene end by 2 bases; junction bases not matched to a gene: 6. Here the CDR3 DNA reads TGCGCCAGCAGCCTAGGGGGCGAACCCTACGAGCAGTACTTC. This gives the protein CASSLGGEPYEQYF.

In this sample, this clonotype turned up many times. The chain uses TRBV6-2 or TRBV6-3 and TRBJ2-7, with a weak D call TRBD2 (6 bases). The V gene lost 0 bases and the J gene lost 5 bases, with 23 bases spanning the gap. The length of the CDR3 is 18 residues. Germline V CDR1 and CDR2: MNHEY, SVGEGT. The CDR3 protein is CASSYSKGLASNRNEQYF. CDR3 DNA sequence: TGTGCCAGCAGTTACTCGAAAGGTCTAGCGTCGAATCGAAACGAGCAGTACTTC.

About this clonotype: A much bigger clone sits one base away, suggesting this may be a read error. This rearrangement joins TRBV3-1 to TRBJ2-5; no clear D. The V and J ends lost 1 base and 3 bases respectively, with 3 bases between them. The CDR3 has 12 amino acids. Germline CDR1 is LGHDT and CDR2 is YNNKEL (reference sequence). The CDR3 sequence is CASSQVKETQYF. CDR3 bases: TGTGCCAGCAGCCAAGTGAAAGAGACCCAGTACTTC.

This rearrangement joins TRBV5-1 to TRBJ2-5, with 9 bases matching TRBD2. The CDR3 sequence is 16 residues long. From germline, CDR1 is SGHRS and CDR2 YFSETQ. After removal of 0 bases from V and 4 bases from J, the junction contained 7 bases not matched to a gene. DNA for the CDR3: TGCGCCAGCAGCTTGGGAAGCGGGAGGTCTGGAGAGACCCAGTACTTC. Translation: CASSLGSGRSGETQYF.

V gene TRBV3-1 combines with J gene TRBJ2-5; D is tentatively TRBD1 or TRBD2 (5 bases each). The CDR3 has 13 amino acids. CDR1 and CDR2 (germline): LGHDT, YNNKEL (reference sequence). Trimming stripped 3 bases from V and 5 bases from J, with 10 bases between. The CDR3 reads CASSQTWGETQYF. CDR3 nucleotides: TGTGCCAGCAGCCAGACCTGGGGGGAGACCCAGTACTTC.

Concerning this clonotype: Being one base from a much bigger clone, this may be a read error. The CDR3 loop reads CASSWNYEQNF. CDR3 in DNA: TGTGCCAGCAGTTGGAACTACGAGCAGAACTTC. The chain recombines TRBV28 with TRBJ2-7; no firm D call. The CDR3 length is 11 residues. CDR1 is MDHEN and CDR2 is SYDVKM in the germline V gene.

This chain links TRBV5-8 with TRBJ2-5; TRBD2 matches at 8 bases. Judging by the DNA end, TRBJ2-1 fits better; the J call may be wrong. CDR1 and CDR2 from the germline V gene are SGHTS and YDEGEE. The CDR3 length is 15 residues. The CDR3 DNA is TGTGCCAGCAGCGTCAGCGGGAGAACCTACAATGAGCAGTTCTTC. Amino acid sequence: CASSVSGRTYNEQFF.

Comments on this clonotype: This could be a read error, since a much larger clone is one nucleotide away. The J gene is TRBJ2-5, the V gene TRBV5-1, with a weak D call TRBD1 (5 bases). This CDR3 is built from 13 residues. Trimming left V 4 bases short and J 0 bases short, with 7 bases between. Germline-derived CDR1 and CDR2 are SGHRS and YFSETQ. CDR3 residues: CASSHRYQETQYF. Here the CDR3 DNA reads TGCGCCAGCAGCCACAGGTACCAAGAGACCCAGTACTTC. Filled out from reference TRBV5-1 and TRBJ2-5, the complete variable domain reads KAGVTQTPRYLIKTRGQQVTLSCSPISGHRSVSWYQQTPGQGLQFLFEYFSETQRNKGNFPGRFSGRQFSNSRSEMNVSTLELGDSALYLCASSHRYQETQYFGPGTRLLVL.

This clonotype was picked up a small number of times. The chain is built from TRBV13 and TRBJ1-3; D unclear. The CDR3 length is 17 residues. The V gene lost 5 bases and the J gene lost 0 bases, with 17 bases spanning the gap. Germline V CDR1 and CDR2: PRHDT, FYEKMQ (reference sequence). In DNA, the CDR3 is TGTGCCAGCAGCAATAGTTATGGACGGTCCTCTGGAAACACCATATATTTT. Translation: CASSNSYGRSSGNTIYF.

The chain uses TRBV29-1 and TRBJ2-2; TRBD1 agrees at 10 bases. Unmatched junction bases numbered 11, after V lost 6 bases and J lost 4 bases. The CDR3 is 16 residues long. Germline-derived CDR1 and CDR2 are SQVTM and ANQGSEA. The CDR3 DNA follows: TGCAGCGTCGCGGAACGTCGGACAGGGGGCACCGGGGAGCTGTTTTTT. Translated: CSVAERRTGGTGELFF.

CDR3 residues: CSASYQVGETQYF. The CDR3 DNA is TGCAGTGCTAGTTATCAAGTGGGAGAGACCCAGTACTTC. The gene calls are TRBV20-1 and TRBJ2-5; no clear D. Trimming cost V 3 bases and J 4 bases, with 12 bases left between them. CDR1 and CDR2 (germline): DFQATT, SNEGSKA (reference sequence). This CDR3 region has 13 residues.

V usage is TRBV7-2 and J usage is TRBJ1-3; no reliable D call. V lost 0 bases and J lost 0, with 12 bases in between. From germline, CDR1 is SGHTA and CDR2 FQGNSA. CDR3 length equals 17 residues. The CDR3 loop reads CASSLATGVGSGNTIYF. CDR3 nucleotides: TGTGCCAGCAGCTTAGCGACCGGGGTTGGCTCTGGAAACACCATATATTTT.

The chain is built from TRBV2 and TRBJ2-1; D unresolved. There are 13 residues in the CDR3. CDR1 SNHLY and CDR2 FYNNEI come from the germline V gene. V dropped 7 bases and J dropped 8 bases, with 15 bases sitting between them. The CDR3 nucleotides are TGTGCCAGCATCGACATTCAAAGAGATGAGCAGTTCTTC. Its protein is CASIDIQRDEQFF. Full variable domain (rest looked up from reference TRBV2 and TRBJ2-1): EPEVTQTPSHQVTQMGQEVILRCVPISNHLYFYWYRQILGQKVEFLVSFYNNEISEKSEIFDDQFSVERPDGSNFTLKIRSTKLEDSAMYFCASIDIQRDEQFFGPGTRLTVL.

This clonotype was found once. V gene TRBV5-1 combines with J gene TRBJ2-2; D not resolved. V gave up 3 bases and J gave up 5 bases, with 8 bases separating them. The CDR3 has 13 amino acids. Germline V CDR1 and CDR2: SGHRS, YFSETQ. CDR3 bases: TGCGCCAGCAGCTCCGGACCGACCGGGGAGCTGTTTTTT. Translation: CASSSGPTGELFF.

Worth noting for this clonotype: The junction differs from germline at one of its ends, possibly a read error. The V gene is TRBV20-1, the J gene TRBJ2-3, with D possibly TRBD1 on 5 matching bases. Germline V CDR1 and CDR2: DFQATT, SNEGSKA (reference sequence). CDR3 length: 16 amino acids. CDR3 coding DNA: TGCAGTGCTAGATCTCTCTACCACGATAGCACAGGTACGCAGTATTTT. Translation: CSARSLYHDSTGTQYF.

The CDR3 region has the DNA TGTGCCAGCAGTGAAAACGGGAGTGGCTATGAGCAGTTCTTC. It encodes CASSENGSGYEQFF. The V gene is TRBV2, the J gene TRBJ2-1, with D tentatively TRBD2 (6 bases). Trimming stripped 2 bases from V and 8 bases from J, with 13 bases between. Per germline, CDR1 SNHLY and CDR2 FYNNEI. This CDR3 contains 14 residues.

The rearrangement uses TRBV7-9 and TRBJ2-7; no clear D. The germline V gene encodes CDR1 SEHNR and CDR2 FQNEAQ (reference sequence). Trimming took 5 bases from V and 4 from J, leaving 15 bases between them. The CDR3 has 14 amino acids. The CDR3 DNA sequence: TGTGCCAGCAGCACATTGACACAGCCTTACGAGCAGTACTTC. This translates into CASSTLTQPYEQYF.

The chain recombines TRBV5-3 with TRBJ1-2; D remains ambiguous. TRBV5-3 is an ORF, with its function uncertain. V gave up 0 bases and J gave up 9 bases, with 12 bases separating them. This CDR3 has 13 residues. The chain's CDR3 is CARSLERDPSYTF. The DNA for the CDR3 is TGTGCCAGAAGCTTGGAGCGGGATCCCAGCTACACCTTC.

This clonotype was seen once. The chain carries TRBV29-1 and TRBJ1-4; 8 positions agree with TRBD1. Germline loops: CDR1 SQVTM, CDR2 ANQGSEA. The CDR3 has 13 amino acids. J gave up 4 bases and V 6 bases, and 4 bases lay outside the gene matches. The CDR3 spells CSVGQGGNEKLFF. CDR3 sequence (DNA): TGCAGCGTAGGACAGGGTGGTAATGAAAAACTGTTTTTT.

The V gene is TRBV6-5, the J gene TRBJ1-6; D is possibly TRBD1 (6 bases). CDR1 and CDR2 (germline): MNHEY, SVGAGI. CDR3 length equals 15 residues. V gave up 0 bases and J gave up 9 bases, with 12 bases separating them. The DNA for the CDR3 is TGTGCCAGCAGTTACTCTGGCAGGGGTGGTTCACCCCTCCACTTT. Its protein product is CASSYSGRGGSPLHF.